The rows below give T cell receptor beta chains drawn from one sample of a study of cytomegalovirus exposure and HLA in healthy donors. Profiling relied on immunoSEQ multiplex PCR, and the TCRdb table lists in-frame clones only, not all of them. Of some 120,000 clones in the sample, 60% to 85% were seen once. Sequencing used PBMCs. Receptors originate from a man aged 50 to 60 in good health and CMV-seronegative. The CDR3 runs from the conserved cysteine through the conserved F or W. Fields, in order: CDR3 protein, CDR3 DNA, J gene, D gene, clone size, V gene. The D gene is left open where the match is weak. Clone size is shown for a subset of rows, as once, few, many or a class of expanded clone.

CANTQEDPYNEQFF TGTGCCAACACGCAGGAAGATCCCTACAATGAGCAGTTCTTC TRBJ2-1 . few TRBV6-5
CASFNYEQYF TGTGCCAGCTTCAACTACGAGCAGTACTTC TRBJ2-7 . few TRBV18
CASSVTSGGEKDTQYF TGTGCCAGCAGCGTGACTAGCGGGGGGGAGAAAGATACGCAGTATTTT TRBJ2-3 TRBD2 few TRBV9
CASSPGLAAEKLFF TGTGCCAGCAGCCCGGGACTTGCGGCGGAAAAACTGTTTTTT TRBJ1-4 . . TRBV5-4
CASSSDIYNSPLHF TGTGCCAGCAGCTCAGACATTTATAATTCACCCCTCCACTTT TRBJ1-6 . . TRBV5-6
CAISESVAGESPLHF TGTGCCATCAGTGAGTCGGTGGCAGGGGAATCACCCCTCCACTTT TRBJ1-6 . . TRBV10-3
CASSFRETGELFF TGCGCCAGCAGCTTCCGGGAAACCGGGGAGCTGTTTTTT TRBJ2-2 . . TRBV5-1
CASGDRGYSTDTQYF TGTGCCAGCGGAGACAGGGGATATAGCACAGATACGCAGTATTTT TRBJ2-3 TRBD1 . TRBV19
CASSGDSDSNQPQHF TGTGCCAGCAGTGGGGACAGCGATAGCAATCAGCCCCAGCATTTT TRBJ1-5 TRBD1 . TRBV2
CASSQDRLDYGYTF TGCGCCAGCAGCCAAGACAGATTGGACTATGGCTACACCTTC TRBJ1-2 . few TRBV4-3
CASSADRSQAGEKLFF TGTGCCAGCAGCGCAGACAGGAGCCAGGCCGGAGAAAAACTGTTTTTT TRBJ1-4 . . TRBV5-4
CASSLPGSPLHF TGTGCCAGCAGCCTACCGGGATCCCCCCTCCACTTT TRBJ1-6 . once TRBV7-3
CASSQDGATKSSNQPQHF TGTGCCAGCAGCCAAGATGGGGCAACAAAATCCAGCAATCAGCCCCAGCATTTT TRBJ1-5 . . TRBV4-2
CASRKGARYTDTQYF TGTGCCAGCAGAAAAGGGGCTAGATACACAGATACGCAGTATTTT TRBJ2-3 . . TRBV4-2
CASSAGTAGNSPLHF TGTGCCAGCAGTGCCGGGACTGCGGGTAATTCACCCCTCCACTTT TRBJ1-6 . . TRBV6-1
CASRLPTGNEQFF TGTGCCAGCAGGCTACCCACAGGGAATGAGCAGTTCTTC TRBJ2-1 . . TRBV6-5
CASSPGQGPHYRSSYNSPLHF TGTGCCAGCAGCCCGGGACAGGGGCCACACTACAGGAGCTCCTATAATTCACCCCTCCACTTT TRBJ1-6 TRBD1 once TRBV28
CASSYYHGELFF TGTGCCAGCAGCTACTATCACGGGGAGCTGTTTTTT TRBJ2-2 . . TRBV11-3
CSVWTGPLYGYTF TGCAGCGTTTGGACAGGGCCTCTCTATGGCTACACCTTC TRBJ1-2 TRBD1 once TRBV29-1
CASSQRKNRGSGNIIYF TGTGCCAGCAGCCAACGGAAAAACAGGGGCTCTGGAAACATCATATATTTT TRBJ1-3 TRBD1 . TRBV4-2
CASSLGRAGFTEAFF TGTGCCAGCAGCTTAGGCCGGGCAGGGTTCACTGAAGCTTTCTTT TRBJ1-1 . . TRBV13
CSVEGGASYGYTF TGCAGCGTTGAGGGGGGAGCAAGCTATGGCTACACCTTC TRBJ1-2 . . TRBV29-1
CAIKDSLDQPQHF TGTGCCATCAAGGACAGCCTCGATCAGCCCCAGCATTTT TRBJ1-5 . once TRBV10-3
CASSLAWTGLEAFF TGTGCCAGCAGCTTAGCTTGGACAGGGCTGGAAGCTTTCTTT TRBJ1-1 TRBD1 once TRBV7-2
CASSLDYQETQYF TGCGCCAGCAGCTTAGACTACCAAGAGACCCAGTACTTC TRBJ2-5 . . TRBV5-1
CASSYRLLAGGETQYF TGTGCCAGCAGTTACCGTTTGCTAGCGGGGGGAGAGACCCAGTACTTC TRBJ2-5 TRBD2 . TRBV7-8
CASSLFQGGELFF TGTGCCAGCAGCTTGTTCCAGGGGGGGGAGCTGTTTTTT TRBJ2-2 . . TRBV5-6
CASGQGPSPETQYF TGCGCCAGTGGACAGGGACCGTCGCCAGAGACCCAGTACTTC TRBJ2-5 TRBD1 . TRBV5-1
CAISTVIGERRYEQYF TGTGCCATCAGCACGGTGATAGGAGAAAGGAGATACGAGCAGTACTTC TRBJ2-7 . . TRBV10-3
CASRLPGQETQYF TGTGCCAGCAGACTACCGGGACAAGAGACCCAGTACTTC TRBJ2-5 . . TRBV11-2
CASSLPGTDEQYF TGTGCCAGCAGCCTCCCGGGGACAGACGAGCAGTACTTC TRBJ2-7 TRBD1 once TRBV11-3
CASSLGWQNDNEQFF TGTGCCAGCAGCTTAGGATGGCAGAATGACAATGAGCAGTTCTTC TRBJ2-1 . few TRBV7-8
CASSAEGAEPQHF TGTGCCAGCAGCGCTGAGGGCGCAGAACCCCAGCATTTT TRBJ1-5 . . TRBV9
CASWGSERGGTGELFF TGTGCCAGTTGGGGTAGCGAGAGGGGAGGAACCGGGGAGCTGTTTTTT TRBJ2-2 . . TRBV2
CASSVGSGGPNTGELFF TGTGCCAGCAGCGTGGGCAGCGGGGGGCCGAACACCGGGGAGCTGTTTTTT TRBJ2-2 TRBD2 . TRBV9
CSVGLRRGTDTQYF TGCAGCGTTGGCCTTCGGCGGGGCACAGATACGCAGTATTTT TRBJ2-3 . once TRBV29-1
CASSLLGQGAYGYTF TGTGCCAGTAGCTTATTGGGGCAGGGGGCATATGGCTACACCTTC TRBJ1-2 TRBD1 . TRBV19
CASLQAMSDETQYF TGTGCCAGTCTTCAGGCCATGTCGGATGAGACCCAGTACTTC TRBJ2-5 . . TRBV19
CGVKDPNTDTQYF TGCGGCGTTAAAGACCCAAACACAGATACGCAGTATTTT TRBJ2-3 . . TRBV29-1
CASSIGSSPNYGYTF TGTGCCAGTAGTATAGGGAGTTCTCCTAACTATGGCTACACCTTC TRBJ1-2 . . TRBV19